These 28 T cell receptor beta chains came from one sample sequenced in a study of blood T cell repertoires in COVID-19. The data were produced by immunoSEQ multiplex PCR, yet TCRdb's version contains in-frame clones alone and is incomplete. The sample contains 350,000 to 450,000 clones, around 90% of which appear only once. The sample consisted of peripheral blood. Receptor source: a human donor in a cohort sampled during active COVID-19.

This chain uses TRBV5-8 with TRBJ2-1; D gene unclear. The germline CDR1 and CDR2 sequences are SGHTS and YDEGEE. The CDR3 extends over 17 amino acids. The V end was cut by 1 base, the J end by 3 bases, with 17 bases between. CDR3 sequence: CASSLMVRPMGYNEQFF. For the CDR3, the DNA is TGTGCCAGCAGCTTGATGGTGCGGCCCATGGGCTACAATGAGCAGTTCTTC. Looking up the rest from reference TRBV5-8 and TRBJ2-1 gives the full variable domain: EAGVTQSPTHLIKTRGQQATLRCSPISGHTSVYWYQQALGLGLQFLLWYDEGEERNRGNFPPRFSGRQFPNYSSELNVNALELEDSALYLCASSLMVRPMGYNEQFFGPGTRLTVL.

The rearrangement uses TRBV30 and TRBJ1-6; D is uncertain. The CDR3 consists of 12 residues. Germline V lookup: CDR1 GTSNPN, CDR2 SVGIG (reference sequence). V lost 0 bases and J 9 bases, leaving 6 bases between the germline ends. The CDR3 DNA follows: TGTGCCTGGAGTGTCACGGGTTCACCCCTCCACTTT. Translated, it gives CAWSVTGSPLHF.

The rearrangement joins TRBV27 to TRBJ2-3; 12 nucleotides line up with TRBD1. CDR1 is MNHEY and CDR2 is SMNVEV in the germline V gene (reference sequence). Trimming took 3 bases from V and 3 from J; bases not matched to a gene: 19. The CDR3 is 21 amino acids. CDR3 protein: CASSLRIPGQGARLGTDTQYF. CDR3 nucleotides: TGTGCCAGCAGTTTGCGGATCCCGGGACAGGGGGCAAGGCTTGGGACAGATACGCAGTATTTT.

This chain links TRBV19 with TRBJ2-1, with TRBD2 matching over 12 bases. The CDR3 covers 17 residues. V trimming: 7 bases; J trimming: 4 bases; junction bases outside the gene matches: 11. The germline CDR1 and CDR2 sequences are LNHDA and SQIVND (reference sequence). The CDR3 loop reads CASNDRLAGDSYNEQFF. The CDR3, as DNA: TGTGCCAGTAACGATCGACTAGCGGGAGATTCTTACAATGAGCAGTTCTTC.

The rearrangement links TRBV3-1 (or the pseudogene TRBV3-2) to TRBJ2-7, with D possibly TRBD2 on 6 matching bases. CDR3 size: 16 residues. V was shortened by 0 bases and J by 2 bases, with 14 bases between the two germline ends. From germline, CDR1 is LGHDT and CDR2 YNNKEL (reference sequence). This chain's CDR3 is CASSQDVDGGPYEQYF. The CDR3 bases are TGTGCCAGCAGCCAAGATGTAGACGGGGGACCCTACGAGCAGTACTTC.

The V call is TRBV10-3, the J call TRBJ2-6, with 7 bases identical to TRBD1. Germline V lookup: CDR1 ENHRY, CDR2 SYGVKD. This CDR3 is built from 15 residues. With V trimmed by 4 bases and J by 4 bases, 4 bases remained unmatched. In DNA, the CDR3 is TGTGCCATCAGTGCAGGGGGAGAAGGGGCCAACGTCCTGACTTTC. Translated: CAISAGGEGANVLTF.

There are a few counts of this clone. This chain uses TRBV2 with TRBJ2-7, with TRBD1 matching 9 bases. Germline V CDR1 and CDR2: SNHLY, FYNNEI. This CDR3 is 14 amino acids long. Germline trimming cut 6 bases from V and 3 bases from J; bases unmatched to any gene: 6. The CDR3 DNA reads as TGTGCCAGCAGGACCGGGACAGGGAACTACGAGCAGTACTTC. Its translation is CASRTGTGNYEQYF.

The chain has TRBV19 and TRBJ1-5; D remains ambiguous. Germline V gene sequence: CDR1 LNHDA, CDR2 SQIVND (reference sequence). CDR3 length: 16 amino acids. Trimming removed 3 bases from V and 2 bases from J, with 14 bases in between. The CDR3 nucleotides read TGTGCCAGTAGTATTGGGTCGGGGTTGGGCAATCAGCCCCAGCATTTT. This translates into CASSIGSGLGNQPQHF.

The rearrangement uses TRBV6-5 and TRBJ1-6; the match to TRBD1 covers 9 bases. Germline trimming cut 7 bases from V and 7 bases from J; bases unmatched to any gene: 8. CDR1 and CDR2 from the germline V gene are MNHEY and SVGAGI. The CDR3 is made up of 15 amino acids. CDR3 region: CASTLTGQGNSPLHF. CDR3 bases: TGTGCCAGCACCCTAACAGGACAGGGGAATTCACCCCTCCACTTT.

This clone was detected only once. The rearrangement joins TRBV30 to TRBJ2-1, with 12 nucleotides matching TRBD2. This CDR3 comprises 15 residues. V gave up 3 bases and J gave up 9 bases; unmatched junction bases: 9. The V gene's germline CDR1 is GTSNPN and CDR2 SVGIG (reference sequence). CDR3: CAWRLLAGGQSEQFF. DNA for the CDR3: TGTGCCTGGAGACTCCTAGCGGGGGGGCAGAGTGAGCAGTTCTTC.

J is TRBJ2-3 and V is TRBV10-1; 9 bases line up with TRBD2. Germline-derived CDR1 and CDR2 are WNHNN and SYGVQD (reference sequence). The trim removed 0 bases at V and 1 base at J, leaving 2 bases unmatched. The CDR3 length is 16 residues. CDR3 sequence reads: CASSESSGSGTDTQYF. CDR3 nucleotides: TGCGCCAGCAGTGAGTCTAGCGGGAGCGGCACAGATACGCAGTATTTT.

The chain carries TRBV18 and TRBJ2-2; TRBD2 matches 7 bases. The CDR3 extends over 15 amino acids. CDR1 is KGHSH and CDR2 is LQKENI in the germline V gene. V trimming: 3 bases; J trimming: 6 bases; junction bases outside the gene matches: 7. In nucleotides, the CDR3 is TGTGCCAGCTCACCTAAGCGGGATGTCCCCGGGGAGCTGTTTTTT. Translating gives CASSPKRDVPGELFF.

CDR3 DNA sequence: TGTGCCAGTAGTAGGACACGGACAGGTCGGGATGAAAAACTGTTTTTT. This encodes CASSRTRTGRDEKLFF. The chain uses TRBV19 and TRBJ1-4; 7 bases match TRBD1. The CDR3 runs to 16 residues. From germline, CDR1 is LNHDA and CDR2 SQIVND (reference sequence). The J segment lost 6 bases and the V segment lost 4 bases, leaving 11 bases of the junction unmatched.

The J gene is TRBJ1-5, the V gene TRBV19; 7 bases agree with TRBD1. Germline V CDR1 and CDR2: LNHDA, SQIVND (reference sequence). J gave up 0 bases and V 6 bases, and 8 bases lay outside the gene matches. This CDR3 contains 16 residues. The CDR3 sequence: CASSIPGQVSNQPQHF. The CDR3, as DNA: TGTGCCAGTAGCATCCCAGGACAGGTTAGCAATCAGCCCCAGCATTTT. Filled out from reference TRBV19 and TRBJ1-5, the complete variable domain reads DGGITQSPKYLFRKEGQNVTLSCEQNLNHDAMYWYRQDPGQGLRLIYYSQIVNDFQKGDIAEGYSVSREKKESFPLTVTSAQKNPTAFYLCASSIPGQVSNQPQHFGDGTRLSIL.

The CDR3 coding sequence is TGTGCCAGCAGCTCAAACTTCTGGAGGAGCTTGGGAGAATCGGGGAATTCACCCCTCCACTTT. Amino acids: CASSSNFWRSLGESGNSPLHF. This chain links TRBV13 with TRBJ1-6; D ambiguous. Between the trimmed V and J ends, which lost 4 bases and 7 bases, there was a span of 32 bases. CDR3 length: 21 amino acids. Germline CDR1 PRHDT, CDR2 FYEKMQ (reference sequence).

The genes are TRBV28 and TRBJ2-7; D may be TRBD2 (5 bases). The V end lost 8 bases, the J end lost 1 base, and 12 bases lay between the germline ends. Germline V CDR1 and CDR2: MDHEN, SYDVKM. This CDR3 spans 13 amino acids. The CDR3 spells CASRTPGSYEQYF. CDR3 nucleotide sequence: TGTGCCAGCCGGACTCCCGGTTCCTACGAGCAGTACTTC.

The chain links TRBV20-1 to TRBJ2-2; 8 bases fit TRBD1. The CDR3 is 14 amino acids. Looked up from germline, CDR1 is DFQATT and CDR2 is SNEGSKA (reference sequence). Trimming at V came to 3 bases and at J to 4 bases, leaving 4 bases not matched to a gene. CDR3 sequence (DNA): TGCAGTGCTAGTGGACAGGGTGGCACCGGGGAGCTGTTTTTT. This encodes CSASGQGGTGELFF.

This clone was seen just once. V is TRBV10-1 and J is TRBJ2-7, with 8 bases aligning to TRBD1. V dropped 3 bases and J dropped 4; count of bases not matched to a gene: 5. The CDR3 is made up of 14 amino acids. In germline, CDR1 is WNHNN, CDR2 SYGVQD (reference sequence). The CDR3 DNA reads TGCGCCAGCAGTGACCCCGGGACAGGTTACGAGCAGTACTTC. It codes for CASSDPGTGYEQYF.

The chain uses TRBV28 and TRBJ2-1, with 7 nucleotides matching TRBD1. The germline gives CDR1 MDHEN, CDR2 SYDVKM. CDR3 length: 14 amino acids. Trimming removed 5 bases from V and 5 bases from J; junction bases left unmatched: 6. The CDR3 nucleotides read TGTGCCAGCAGTGGTAGGGACAGACACAATGAGCAGTTCTTC. Encoded protein: CASSGRDRHNEQFF.

The chain carries TRBV4-2 and TRBJ2-2, with 13 bases identical to TRBD2. This CDR3 is built from 17 residues. Germline trimming cut 1 base from V and 3 bases from J; bases unmatched to any gene: 2. CDR1 and CDR2 from the germline V gene are LGHNA and YNFKEQ. The CDR3 sequence is CASSQVGLAGDTGELFF. The CDR3 DNA follows: TGTGCCAGCAGCCAAGTCGGACTAGCGGGAGACACCGGGGAGCTGTTTTTT.

The rearrangement uses TRBV3-1 (or the pseudogene TRBV3-2) and TRBJ1-2; unclear D gene. V was pared by 0 bases and J by 4 bases, with 15 bases between. Germline CDR1 and CDR2: LGHDT and YNNKEL (reference sequence). The CDR3 runs to 16 residues. The CDR3 reads CASSQEVESVSYGYTF. CDR3 nucleotides: TGTGCCAGCAGCCAAGAAGTCGAGAGCGTGTCCTATGGCTACACCTTC.

The chain is built from TRBV18 and TRBJ1-1; D may be TRBD1 (5 bases). The CDR3 spans 16 residues. V lost 5 bases and J lost 0, with 16 bases in between. Germline V lookup: CDR1 KGHSH, CDR2 LQKENI. In DNA, the CDR3 is TGTGCCAGCTCAAGCCTGGGGCAGGGATTGAACACTGAAGCTTTCTTT. Amino acids: CASSSLGQGLNTEAFF.

V usage is TRBV19 and J usage is TRBJ2-1; 8 nucleotides match TRBD1. V shed 3 bases and J 2 bases; nucleotides not matched to a gene: 3. Germline V lookup: CDR1 LNHDA, CDR2 SQIVND (reference sequence). The CDR3 runs to 15 residues. The CDR3 nucleotides read TGTGCCAGTAGTATCGGACAGGGACCCTACAATGAGCAGTTCTTC. Its translation is CASSIGQGPYNEQFF.

The chain combines TRBV4-2 with TRBJ2-7, with 10 bases identical to TRBD2. The CDR3 contains 15 residues. CDR1 is LGHNA and CDR2 is YNFKEQ in the germline V gene. V dropped 4 bases and J dropped 3; count of bases not matched to a gene: 6. The CDR3 is CASSPRTSGGYEQYF. In DNA form, the CDR3 reads TGTGCCAGCAGCCCTAGGACTAGCGGCGGCTACGAGCAGTACTTC.

The rearrangement joins TRBV5-1 to TRBJ2-3; a possible D gene is TRBD2 (5 bases). Per germline, CDR1 SGHRS and CDR2 YFSETQ. The CDR3 is made up of 14 amino acids. V was shortened by 4 bases and J by 2 bases, with 11 bases between the two germline ends. The CDR3 loop is CASSQADFTDTQYF. The CDR3 nucleotides read TGCGCCAGCAGCCAAGCGGACTTCACAGATACGCAGTATTTT.

The chain is built from TRBV4-1 and TRBJ2-7; 12 nucleotides agree with TRBD1. Unmatched junction bases numbered 9, after V lost 3 bases and J lost 0 bases. Germline V gene data show CDR1 as MGHRA and CDR2 as YSYEKL. The CDR3 runs to 18 residues. CDR3 sequence (DNA): TGCGCCAGCAGCCAGATCGGGACAGGGGGCCCGAGCTCCTACGAGCAGTACTTC. This translates into CASSQIGTGGPSSYEQYF.

For this clone: Other DNA sequences in the same sample also yield this CDR3. The DNA for the CDR3 is TGTGCCAGCAGCCCCGACAGGGCGAATGAGCAGTTCTTC. Its protein is CASSPDRANEQFF. The chain joins TRBV7-3 to TRBJ2-1, with 7 bases aligning to TRBD1. CDR1 and CDR2 (germline): SGHTA, FQGTGA. The CDR3 consists of 13 residues. V lost 5 bases to trimming and J lost 7 bases; unmatched junction nucleotides: 5.

This clone was counted ten times or more. The same CDR3 can be traced to other DNA sequences in this sample. The chain is built from TRBV29-1 and TRBJ1-1, with 8 positions matching TRBD1. CDR3 length: 12 amino acids. The junction had 5 bases not matched to a gene; V was cut back by 6 bases and J by 5 bases. Germline lookup yields CDR1 SQVTM and CDR2 ANQGSEA. The CDR3 reads CSVPQGETEAFF. CDR3 nucleotide sequence: TGCAGCGTGCCACAGGGGGAGACTGAAGCTTTCTTT.